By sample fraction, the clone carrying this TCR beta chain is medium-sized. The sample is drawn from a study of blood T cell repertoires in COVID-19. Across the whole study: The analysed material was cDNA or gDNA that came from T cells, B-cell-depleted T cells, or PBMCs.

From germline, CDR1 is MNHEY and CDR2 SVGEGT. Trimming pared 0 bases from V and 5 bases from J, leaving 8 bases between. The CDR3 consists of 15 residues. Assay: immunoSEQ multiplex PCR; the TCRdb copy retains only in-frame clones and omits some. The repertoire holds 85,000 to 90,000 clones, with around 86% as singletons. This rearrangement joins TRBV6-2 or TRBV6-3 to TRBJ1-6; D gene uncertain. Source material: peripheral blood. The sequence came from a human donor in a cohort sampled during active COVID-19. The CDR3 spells CASSYSAGDNSPLHF. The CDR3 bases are TGTGCCAGCAGTTACTCGGCCGGGGATAATTCACCCCTCCACTTT.